These 26 T cell receptor beta chains were sequenced from one sample in a study of T-cell memory formation after mild COVID-19 (dated by TCRdb to the early 2020s). Library preparation used 5' RACE. Sequencing used an Illumina NovaSeq 6000. In-frame beta chains were kept once TCRdb had trimmed the public reads at Q25 with fastp and called clones with MiXCR. Rows with a matching CDR3 protein are joined into one entry that keeps the most common DNA and genes. This sample has 250,000 to 350,000 distinct CDR3 sequences in its table, and around a sixth of those were observed once. Roughly 22% of the sample is in the top ten clones. The specimen was PBMCs or a T cell subset sorted from them (not recorded which). These TCRs come from a man between 18 and 35 years old who had mild COVID-19 (a few samples of this study predate the infection). The sample titles of this study are shuffled in the database, so cell type and time point are left out; the donor was told from shared clones.

The V call is TRBV5-1, the J call TRBJ1-4; the D is unclear. The CDR3 has 16 amino acids. The V and J ends lost 0 bases and 7 bases respectively, with 16 bases between them. Looked up from germline, CDR1 is SGHRS and CDR2 is YFSETQ. CDR3 protein: CASSLDRPRWGEKLFF. The CDR3 DNA sequence: TGCGCCAGCAGCTTGGACCGGCCCCGGTGGGGTGAAAAACTGTTTTTT.

This chain joins TRBV20-1 and TRBJ2-2; D may match TRBD1 or TRBD2 (5 bases each). Trimming stripped 7 bases from V and 7 bases from J, with 19 bases between. Germline assignment: CDR1 DFQATT and CDR2 SNEGSKA (reference sequence). The CDR3 length is 14 residues. CDR3 DNA sequence: TGCAGTGGTAGTTTGACGGGGCAGGGCGGGGAGCTGTTTTTT. Its translation: CSGSLTGQGGELFF.

The chain uses TRBV5-6 and TRBJ2-7, with 9 positions matching TRBD1. CDR3 length: 15 amino acids. The trim removed 2 bases at V and 4 bases at J, leaving 7 bases unmatched. Germline CDR1 and CDR2: SGHDT and YYEEEE. CDR3 sequence (DNA): TGTGCCAGCAGCTTTCCGGGACAGGGCTTTTACGAGCAGTACGTC. Encoded protein: CASSFPGQGFYEQYV.

The V and J genes are TRBV6-5 and TRBJ2-5; a possible D gene is TRBD1 (5 bases). Deletions cut 1 base from V and 3 bases from J, with 12 bases between. In germline, CDR1 is MNHEY, CDR2 SVGAGI. The CDR3 runs 15 residues. The CDR3, as DNA: TGTGCCAGCAGTTACTTATCTGGGGCCGAAGAGACCCAGTACTTC. Translated, it gives CASSYLSGAEETQYF.

This clonotype was recorded a few times. V usage is TRBV12-3 or TRBV12-4 and J usage is TRBJ1-4; 7 bases line up with TRBD1. After removal of 6 bases from V and 4 bases from J, the junction contained 2 bases not matched to a gene. CDR3 length equals 13 residues. The CDR3 nucleotides are TGTGCCAGCAGGGGACAGTTTAATGAAAAACTGTTTTTT. The encoded protein is CASRGQFNEKLFF.

This chain uses TRBV18 with TRBJ1-4; the match to TRBD1 covers 8 bases. The germline V gene encodes CDR1 KGHSH and CDR2 LQKENI. Trimming took 1 base from V and 7 from J; bases not matched to a gene: 5. The CDR3 runs 15 residues. The CDR3 region has the DNA TGTGCCAGCTCACCACGACCCAGGGGGCCTGAAAAACTGTTTTTT. Protein product: CASSPRPRGPEKLFF.

This rearrangement joins TRBV20-1 to TRBJ2-7, with D possibly TRBD1 on 6 matching bases. The germline V gene has CDR1 DFQATT and CDR2 SNEGSKA (reference sequence). Trimming shortened V by 0 bases and J by 9 bases, and 9 bases separated the two germline ends. This CDR3 comprises 11 residues. The CDR3 spells CSARDQDRQYF. CDR3 bases: TGCAGTGCTAGAGATCAGGACAGGCAGTACTTC.

This sequence joins TRBV4-3 and TRBJ2-1; 9 nucleotides agree with TRBD1. This CDR3 region has 14 residues. The germline CDR1 and CDR2 sequences are LGHNA and YSLEER. V trimming: 1 base; J trimming: 13 bases; junction bases outside the gene matches: 8. The CDR3 reads CASSQGQGVERQFF. CDR3 sequence (DNA): TGCGCCAGCAGCCAAGGACAGGGGGTGGAAAGACAGTTCTTC.

This clonotype was counted between two and nine times. The chain carries TRBV12-3 or TRBV12-4 and TRBJ2-5; TRBD2 agrees at 13 bases. This CDR3 has 15 residues. V lost 6 bases to trimming and J lost 2 bases; unmatched junction nucleotides: 3. Written as DNA, the CDR3 is TGTGCCAGCAGAGGGACTAGCGGGGTACAAGAGACCCAGTACTTC. It specifies CASRGTSGVQETQYF.

This clonotype showed up just a few times. The chain has TRBV12-3 or TRBV12-4 and TRBJ1-5; no clear D gene. The CDR3 extends over 13 amino acids. Trimming stripped 4 bases from V and 7 bases from J, with 11 bases between. The CDR3 protein is CASSSPGPQPQHF. The CDR3 DNA reads as TGTGCCAGCAGTTCCCCGGGTCCACAGCCCCAGCATTTT.

This clonotype was observed at least ten times. This chain connects TRBV28 to TRBJ1-5; 8 nucleotides agree with TRBD1. There are 14 residues in the CDR3. After removal of 5 bases from V and 7 bases from J, the junction contained 7 bases not matched to a gene. Germline assignment: CDR1 MDHEN and CDR2 SYDVKM. The CDR3 nucleotides read TGTGCCAGCAGTCCGACAGGGGCCGACCAGCCCCAGCATTTT. Its translation is CASSPTGADQPQHF.

This chain joins TRBV7-9 and TRBJ1-6; possibly TRBD1 for D (5 bases). The CDR3 spans 14 residues. The germline V and J ends were trimmed by 3 bases and 7 bases, with 10 bases remaining between them. CDR1 is SEHNR, CDR2 FQNEAQ, per germline (reference sequence). The CDR3 DNA reads as TGTGCCAGCAGCTTGGGAAACAGGAATTCACCCCTCCACTTT. It codes for CASSLGNRNSPLHF.

This clonotype was counted between two and nine times. The gene calls are TRBV7-2 and TRBJ1-3; 7 bases line up with TRBD1. V shed 2 bases and J 0 bases; nucleotides not matched to a gene: 4. The CDR3 is 16 residues long. CDR1 SGHTA and CDR2 FQGNSA come from the germline V gene. The CDR3 DNA reads as TGTGCCAGCAGCTTACGGGACAGTCGCTCTGGAAACACCATATATTTT. This encodes CASSLRDSRSGNTIYF.

The gene calls are TRBV9 and TRBJ2-3; TRBD1 matches at 11 bases. With 2 bases clipped from V and 6 bases from J, the junction kept 2 bases outside the gene matches. CDR3 length: 14 residues. CDR1 is SGDLS and CDR2 is YYNGEE in the germline V gene. CDR3: CASSVDRGLDTQYF. In nucleotides, the CDR3 is TGTGCCAGCAGCGTGGACAGGGGGCTCGATACGCAGTATTTT.

The chain employs TRBV18 and TRBJ2-4; TRBD1 aligns across 7 bases. The CDR3 sequence is 16 residues long. Germline lookup yields CDR1 KGHSH and CDR2 LQKENI. V shed 0 bases and J 3 bases; nucleotides not matched to a gene: 5. DNA for the CDR3: TGTGCCAGCTCACCACCGGGACAGCTTATCAAAAACATTCAGTACTTC. It yields the protein CASSPPGQLIKNIQYF.

This clonotype was found a few times. The V and J genes are TRBV12-3 or TRBV12-4 and TRBJ1-2; D is unclear. V was pared by 6 bases and J by 6 bases, with 5 bases between. The CDR3 runs 10 residues. In DNA, the CDR3 is TGTGCCAGCAGGGGGAATGGCTACACCTTC. Translation: CASRGNGYTF.

This chain connects TRBV11-1 to TRBJ2-2; D remains unclear. This CDR3 has 17 amino acids. Germline CDR1 SGHAT, CDR2 FQDESV (reference sequence). V gave up 5 bases and J gave up 2 bases, with 18 bases separating them. This CDR3 reads CASSPEIFRENTGELFF. The CDR3 DNA reads TGTGCCAGCAGCCCAGAGATATTCAGAGAAAACACCGGGGAGCTGTTTTTT.

V gene TRBV6-1 combines with J gene TRBJ2-5; maybe TRBD1 (5 bases). The CDR3 sequence is 14 residues long. Germline CDR1 is MNHNS and CDR2 is SASEGT. V gave up 2 bases and J gave up 4 bases, with 11 bases separating them. CDR3 in DNA: TGTGCCAGCAGTGAACAGGGCTGGGGAGAGACCCAGTACTTC. The encoded protein is CASSEQGWGETQYF.

The J gene is TRBJ2-3, the V gene TRBV18; 7 positions match TRBD1. The length of the CDR3 is 16 residues. Trimming cost V 2 bases and J 3 bases; bases outside gene matches: 8. Germline V gene data show CDR1 as KGHSH and CDR2 as LQKENI. CDR3 protein: CASSPEGQAWTDTQYF. The CDR3 DNA is TGTGCCAGCTCACCAGAAGGACAGGCTTGGACAGATACGCAGTATTTT.

The chain links TRBV28 to TRBJ2-2; D is perhaps TRBD1 (5 bases). V shed 6 bases and J shed 7 bases, with 6 bases lying between them. CDR1 and CDR2 (germline): MDHEN, SYDVKM. This CDR3 has 11 amino acids. The CDR3 protein is CASRGHGELFF. The CDR3 DNA reads as TGTGCCAGCAGAGGACACGGGGAGCTGTTTTTT.

This clonotype occurred many times. This chain uses TRBV10-3 with TRBJ1-3; no clear D gene. The CDR3 spans 15 residues. Trimming took 3 bases from V and 2 from J, leaving 11 bases between them. The V gene's germline CDR1 is ENHRY and CDR2 SYGVKD. Written as DNA, the CDR3 is TGTGCCATCAGTGACACCGGGAAAACTGGAAACACCATATATTTT. Protein: CAISDTGKTGNTIYF.

This clonotype has more than one count but fewer than ten. This rearrangement joins TRBV10-3 to TRBJ2-7, with D maybe TRBD2 (6 bases). Trimming took off 7 bases at V and 3 bases at J, with 13 bases between the two ends. The CDR3 extends over 13 amino acids. The germline V gene has CDR1 ENHRY and CDR2 SYGVKD. CDR3 coding DNA: TGTGCCATCACGGGGGATAAGGGCTACGAGCAGTACTTC. It encodes CAITGDKGYEQYF.

This clonotype was observed a handful of times. This sequence joins TRBV6-2 or TRBV6-3 and TRBJ2-7; possible D gene TRBD2, 6 bases. Germline V gene sequence: CDR1 MNHEY, CDR2 SVGEGT. The CDR3 runs 13 residues. Between the trimmed V and J ends, which lost 4 bases and 3 bases, there was a span of 10 bases. The DNA for the CDR3 is TGTGCCAGCAGTTGGGGGGACGTCTACGAGCAGTACTTC. Amino acids: CASSWGDVYEQYF.

This clonotype was recorded many times. The rearrangement uses TRBV9 and TRBJ1-1, with D tentatively TRBD1 (5 bases). The CDR3 extends over 15 amino acids. The germline V gene has CDR1 SGDLS and CDR2 YYNGEE. V was shortened by 2 bases and J by 0 bases, with 11 bases between the two germline ends. CDR3 nucleotide sequence: TGTGCCAGCAGCGTCTTTAGGGACCTGAACACTGAAGCTTTCTTT. This sequence encodes CASSVFRDLNTEAFF.

This clonotype was observed a few times. The V and J genes are TRBV29-1 and TRBJ2-1, with D hard to call. The CDR3 contains 9 residues. V was clipped by 7 bases and J by 9 bases, with 7 bases between them. Germline V gene sequence: CDR1 SQVTM, CDR2 ANQGSEA. The CDR3 loop reads CSAGIEQFF. As DNA, the CDR3 is TGCAGCGCCGGTATTGAGCAGTTCTTC.

In its sample, this clonotype was seen a few times. The chain is built from TRBV5-4 and TRBJ1-2; 7 bases agree with TRBD1. From germline, CDR1 is SGHNT and CDR2 YYREEE (reference sequence). V shed 2 bases and J 3 bases; nucleotides not matched to a gene: 1. CDR3 length: 13 residues. The CDR3 reads CASSFQGDYGYTF. The CDR3 region has the DNA TGTGCCAGCAGCTTTCAGGGGGACTATGGCTACACCTTC.